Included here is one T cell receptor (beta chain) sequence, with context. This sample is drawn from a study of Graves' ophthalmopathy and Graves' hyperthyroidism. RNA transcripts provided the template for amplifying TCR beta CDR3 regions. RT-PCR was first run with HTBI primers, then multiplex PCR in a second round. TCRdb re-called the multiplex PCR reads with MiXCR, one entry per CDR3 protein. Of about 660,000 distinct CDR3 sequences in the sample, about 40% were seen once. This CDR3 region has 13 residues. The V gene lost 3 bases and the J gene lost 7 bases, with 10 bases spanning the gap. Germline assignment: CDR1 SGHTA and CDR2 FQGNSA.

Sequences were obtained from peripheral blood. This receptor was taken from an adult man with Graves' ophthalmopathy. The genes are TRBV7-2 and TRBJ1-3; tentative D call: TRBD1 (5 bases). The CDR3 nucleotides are TGTGCCAGCAGCTTGGGACCTCAGAACACCATATATTTT. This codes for CASSLGPQNTIYF. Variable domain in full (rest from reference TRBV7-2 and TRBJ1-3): GAGVSQSPSNKVTEKGKDVELRCDPISGHTALYWYRQSLGQGLEFLIYFQGNSAPDKSGLPSDRFSAERTGGSVSTLTIQRTQQEDSAVYLCASSLGPQNTIYFGEGSWLTVV.